This entry concerns a single TCR beta chain. Its matching antigen is unknown. The entry originates in a study of radiotherapy plus CTLA-4 blockade in lung cancer. Study-level background: Among patients, over 15% showed objective responses, and about 31% had disease control.

This CDR3 is built from 16 residues. Between the trimmed V and J ends, which lost 6 bases and 2 bases, there was a span of 19 bases. CDR1 and CDR2 (germline): SGHRS, YFSETQ. Whole-study results and caveats: In blood, TCR clones derived from the tumor expanded after radiotherapy plus ipilimumab. Best predicting response, reportedly, were early blood T cell clone dynamics, with interferon-beta.

Measured with immunoSEQ multiplex PCR; TCRdb has only the in-frame clones, and not every one. The sample has 110,000 or so clones; roughly 80% are singletons. Material: peripheral blood, obtained from a patient treated with radiotherapy plus ipilimumab. The source of this sequence is a human donor with non-small cell lung cancer who had a partial response to radiotherapy plus ipilimumab. The chain carries TRBV5-1 and TRBJ2-3; tentatively, D is TRBD2 (5 bases). CDR3 in amino acids: CASTPEGNPITDTQYF. DNA of the CDR3: TGCGCCAGCACCCCTGAGGGCAATCCGATCACAGATACGCAGTATTTT.